This entry describes one TCR beta chain. The antigen remains unidentified. This specimen belongs to a study of CD8 T cells in ankylosing spondylitis. The study's findings and limits: A TCR beta motif made of eight highly homologous variants seemed typical of ankylosing spondylitis blood. Those disease-linked clones were CD8+; they were also relatively rare in peripheral blood.

Preparation of TCR beta libraries was done by quantitative 5'-RACE with molecular barcodes. One entry per CDR3 protein, called by TCRdb with MiXCR from the 5' RACE reads. The top ten hold 6% to 7.5% of the sample, which has around 250,000 distinct CDR3 sequences, around 11% seen once. The CDR3 sequence is 14 residues long. Germline values: CDR1 MNHEY, CDR2 SMNVEV (reference sequence). V lost 2 bases and J 2 bases, leaving 7 bases between the germline ends. Sequencing was carried out using blood, either unsorted or a sorted T cell fraction (not recorded which). The receptor was derived from a male donor with ankylosing spondylitis or in good health (not recorded which). The genes are TRBV27 and TRBJ2-1; D perhaps matches TRBD2 (6 bases). CDR3 loop: CASSLPGAYNEQFF. The CDR3 DNA reads TGTGCCAGCAGTTTACCGGGGGCCTACAATGAGCAGTTCTTC.